This TCR beta chain was found in a study of Graves' ophthalmopathy and Graves' hyperthyroidism. General study findings and limits: Progression of ophthalmopathy was predicted by the model with more than 70% sensitivity and approximately 72% specificity.

The authors amplified TCR beta CDR3 regions from RNA transcripts. The library came from an HTBI-primed first-round RT-PCR and a second-round multiplex PCR. One entry per CDR3 protein results from TCRdb running MiXCR on the multiplex PCR reads. The sample lists over a million distinct CDR3 sequences, about 36% occurring once. Trimming at V came to 2 bases and at J to 1 base, leaving 4 bases not matched to a gene. Germline-derived CDR1 and CDR2 are MNHNY and SVGAGI (reference sequence). CDR3 length: 15 residues. Remarks on this clonotype: Its antigen remains unknown. Since no conserved phenylalanine or tryptophan closes the CDR3, a read error is the likely cause.

The clonotype originates from an adult man with Graves' hyperthyroidism. The sequenced material came from peripheral blood or thyroid tissue (not recorded which). The gene calls are TRBV6-6 and TRBJ2-7; 8 nucleotides agree with TRBD2. The chain's CDR3 is CASSYAGLESYEQYL. The DNA for the CDR3 is TGTGCCAGCAGTTACGCGGGACTAGAGTCCTACGAGCAGTACCTC.